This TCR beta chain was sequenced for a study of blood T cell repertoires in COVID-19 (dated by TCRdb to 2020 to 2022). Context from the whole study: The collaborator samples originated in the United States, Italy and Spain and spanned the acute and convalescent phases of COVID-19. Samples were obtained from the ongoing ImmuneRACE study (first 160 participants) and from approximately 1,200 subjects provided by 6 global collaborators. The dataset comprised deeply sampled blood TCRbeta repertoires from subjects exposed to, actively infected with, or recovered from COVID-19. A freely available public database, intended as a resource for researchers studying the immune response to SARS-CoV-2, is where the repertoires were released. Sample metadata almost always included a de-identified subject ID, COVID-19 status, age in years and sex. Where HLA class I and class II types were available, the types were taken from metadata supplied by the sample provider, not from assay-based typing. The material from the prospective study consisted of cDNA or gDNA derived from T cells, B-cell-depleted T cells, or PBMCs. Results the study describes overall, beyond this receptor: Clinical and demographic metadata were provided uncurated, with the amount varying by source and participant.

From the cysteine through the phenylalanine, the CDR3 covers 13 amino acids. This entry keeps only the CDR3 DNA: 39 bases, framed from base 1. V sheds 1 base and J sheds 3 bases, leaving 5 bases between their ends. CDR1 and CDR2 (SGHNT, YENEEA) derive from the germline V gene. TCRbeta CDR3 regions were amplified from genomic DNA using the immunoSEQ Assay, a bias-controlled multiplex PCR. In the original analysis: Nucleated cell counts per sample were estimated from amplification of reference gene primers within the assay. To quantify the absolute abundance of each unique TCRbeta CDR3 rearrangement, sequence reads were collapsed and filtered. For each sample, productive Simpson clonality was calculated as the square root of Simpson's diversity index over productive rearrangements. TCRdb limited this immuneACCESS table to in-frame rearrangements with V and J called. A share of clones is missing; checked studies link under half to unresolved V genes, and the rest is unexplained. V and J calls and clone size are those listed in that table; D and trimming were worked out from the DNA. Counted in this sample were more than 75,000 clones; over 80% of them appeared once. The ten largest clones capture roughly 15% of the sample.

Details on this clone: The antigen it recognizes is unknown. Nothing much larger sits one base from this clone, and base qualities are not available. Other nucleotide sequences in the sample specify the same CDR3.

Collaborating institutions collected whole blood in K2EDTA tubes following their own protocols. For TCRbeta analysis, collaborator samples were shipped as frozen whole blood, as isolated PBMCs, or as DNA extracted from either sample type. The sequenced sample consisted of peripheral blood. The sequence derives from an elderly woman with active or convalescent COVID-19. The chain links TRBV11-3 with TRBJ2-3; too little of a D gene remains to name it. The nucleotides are TGTGCCAGCAGCTTAGGTCAGACAGATACGCAGTATTTT. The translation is CASSLGQTDTQYF.